This T cell receptor beta chain was captured by sequencing in a study of T-cell reconstitution after alpha-beta-depleted transplantation in children (dated by TCRdb to between 2015 and 2016). With respect to the entire study: Using TCR repertoire profiling, the study followed T-cell immune reconstitution in a quantitative way in children after TCRalphabeta/CD19-depleted allogeneic hematopoietic cell transplantation.

Points the paper makes about the study in general: Over subsequent months, a decline in hyperexpanded clone frequencies was noted, and after one year, T-cell counts and TCRbeta diversity were mostly ascribed to newly produced T cells. Apparently early alphabetaT-cell count recovery about two months after transplant reportedly relied on only several hundred rapidly expanded clones derived from non-depleted graft cells. The high TCRbeta diversity at day 60 in some patients was ascribed to recipient T cells and intrathymic progenitors that had survived conditioning.

The receptor library was made with PCR. Sequencer: Illumina HiSeq 2500. TCR libraries were prepared with molecular barcoding, using unique molecular identifiers to normalize TCRbeta repertoire quantification. In-frame beta chains were kept once TCRdb had trimmed the public reads at Q25 with fastp and called clones with MiXCR. Rows are combined by CDR3 protein, so each entry shows the most common genes and DNA. The sample data list about 210,000 distinct CDR3 sequences, and roughly 15% of these were observed just once. The ten largest clones represent about 39% of the sample. A few counts support this clonotype. Its antigen specificity is not known. Base-call qualities are not available, and no considerably larger clone is one nucleotide away. CDR1 MNHEY and CDR2 SMNVEV were looked up in the germline V gene (reference sequence). For this chain, trimming is 5 bases at the V end and 5 bases at the J end, and the number of junction bases without a gene match is 5. The CDR3 spans 13 residues, from the cysteine through the phenylalanine. Of all the DNA, just the CDR3 is kept, 39 bases in frame from base 1.

The meaning of the sample's treatment or condition label: allogeneic hematopoietic cell transplantation with graft depleted of TCRalphabeta T cells and CD19 B cells. TCRalphabeta/CD19-depleted allogeneic hematopoietic cell grafts were given to the transplant recipients, all of whom were children. The V and J genes are TRBV27 and TRBJ2-7; TRBD1 aligns with 8 central bases. The receptor's source is a male patient between 2 and 10 years old who had a stem cell transplant for acute lymphoblastic leukemia, so the T cells may come from the graft donor. This specimen was PBMCs, mostly from graft donor cells, taken 360 days after TCRalphabeta/CD19-depleted stem cell transplant. At the DNA level, the sequence is TGTGCCAGCAGTGCGGGACAGGTCCACGAGCAGTACTTC. Its translation is CASSAGQVHEQYF.